This is a list of T cell receptor beta chains from one sample in a study of blood T cell repertoires in COVID-19. Clones were sequenced by immunoSEQ multiplex PCR, and TCRdb holds only the in-frame ones, with some missing. The sample lists 260,000 or so clones, around 85% seen once, with around 2.3% in the top ten. The sequenced sample consisted of PBMCs or T cells enriched from blood (not recorded which). The receptors were gathered from a woman aged 50 to 65 who had recovered from COVID-19. CDR3s include the opening cysteine and the closing phenylalanine or tryptophan. A D gene is named only where the DNA matches it firmly. Size tells how often a clone was seen (once, few, many) or the class of an expanded clone, and some rows leave it out.

D gene: NA; V gene: TRBV21-1; J gene: TRBJ2-2; clone size: NA; CDR3 DNA: TGTGCCAGCAGCATAGGGACCGAAGGACAGGGGAACACCGGGGAGCTGTTTTTT; CDR3 protein: CASSIGTEGQGNTGELFF
D gene: NA; V gene: TRBV5-1; J gene: TRBJ2-2; clone size: few; CDR3 DNA: TGCGCCAGCAGCTCCTCGGGACAAAAGAACACCGGGGAGCTGTTTTTT; CDR3 protein: CASSSSGQKNTGELFF
D gene: TRBD1; V gene: TRBV18; J gene: TRBJ1-1; clone size: NA; CDR3 DNA: TGTGCCAGCTCACCACTCAGTGGACAGGGGGCCGTTGAAGCTTTCTTT; CDR3 protein: CASSPLSGQGAVEAFF
D gene: TRBD1; V gene: TRBV19; J gene: TRBJ1-4; clone size: NA; CDR3 DNA: TGTGCCAGTACCCCCCACAGGGGAGGTGAAAAACTGTTTTTT; CDR3 protein: CASTPHRGGEKLFF
D gene: TRBD1; V gene: TRBV19; J gene: TRBJ2-1; clone size: once; CDR3 DNA: TGTGCCAGTAGTCCAGAGGGGACAGGGGCTAGCTCCTACAATGAGCAGTTCTTC; CDR3 protein: CASSPEGTGASSYNEQFF
D gene: NA; V gene: TRBV28; J gene: TRBJ1-4; clone size: NA; CDR3 DNA: TGTGCCAGCAGCGAGGGTTTCAATGAAAAACTGTTTTTT; CDR3 protein: CASSEGFNEKLFF
D gene: TRBD1; V gene: TRBV7-9; J gene: TRBJ2-7; clone size: NA; CDR3 DNA: TGTGCCAGCAGCCCTTCTTTTGCCAGGGGGCTGTCTTTGAGTGAGCAGTACTTC; CDR3 protein: CASSPSFARGLSLSEQYF
D gene: TRBD1; V gene: TRBV3-1/TRBV3-2; J gene: TRBJ1-2; clone size: NA; CDR3 DNA: TGTGCCAGCAGCCGAGGGGGCGCAAACTATGGCTACACCTTC; CDR3 protein: CASSRGGANYGYTF
D gene: TRBD1; V gene: TRBV7-9; J gene: TRBJ1-4; clone size: NA; CDR3 DNA: TGTGCCAGCAGCTTATTAAATCAATACAGGGGTGTAAATGAAAAACTGTTTTTT; CDR3 protein: CASSLLNQYRGVNEKLFF
D gene: TRBD1; V gene: TRBV28; J gene: TRBJ2-7; clone size: NA; CDR3 DNA: TGTGCCAGCAGTACCGTCGGGACAGGGTCCTACGAGCAGTACTTC; CDR3 protein: CASSTVGTGSYEQYF
D gene: TRBD1; V gene: TRBV10-2; J gene: TRBJ2-1; clone size: NA; CDR3 DNA: TGCGCCAGCAGTGACGGGACAGTGAATGAGCAGTTCTTC; CDR3 protein: CASSDGTVNEQFF
D gene: NA; V gene: TRBV19; J gene: TRBJ1-1; clone size: NA; CDR3 DNA: TGTGCCAGTAGTATAGGTTCGGGGAACACTGAAGCTTTCTTT; CDR3 protein: CASSIGSGNTEAFF
D gene: NA; V gene: TRBV6-2/TRBV6-3; J gene: TRBJ1-1; clone size: NA; CDR3 DNA: TGTGCCAGCAGTCGAGGGTATACTGAAGCTTTCTTT; CDR3 protein: CASSRGYTEAFF
D gene: TRBD1; V gene: TRBV30; J gene: TRBJ2-1; clone size: NA; CDR3 DNA: TGTGCCTGGAGTGTAGGTTGGACAGGGGATGAGCAGTTCTTC; CDR3 protein: CAWSVGWTGDEQFF
D gene: NA; V gene: TRBV7-2; J gene: TRBJ1-1; clone size: once; CDR3 DNA: TGTGCCAGCAGACAGGACCTAAACACTGAAGCTTTCTTT; CDR3 protein: CASRQDLNTEAFF
D gene: NA; V gene: TRBV24-1; J gene: TRBJ1-1; clone size: few; CDR3 DNA: TGTGCCACCAGTGATAGCCAGAGGCGCGCTTTCTTT; CDR3 protein: CATSDSQRRAFF
D gene: NA; V gene: TRBV6-5; J gene: TRBJ1-1; clone size: NA; CDR3 DNA: TGTGCCAGCAGTTACCAGTTCGACACTGAAGCTTTCTTT; CDR3 protein: CASSYQFDTEAFF
D gene: TRBD1; V gene: TRBV7-3; J gene: TRBJ1-1; clone size: NA; CDR3 DNA: TGTGCCAGCAGCTTGGACAGGGGGAACACTGAAGCTTTCTTT; CDR3 protein: CASSLDRGNTEAFF
D gene: TRBD1; V gene: TRBV5-1; J gene: TRBJ1-1; clone size: NA; CDR3 DNA: TGCGCCAGCAGCCGACAGGGGGTGGACACTGAAGCTTTCTTT; CDR3 protein: CASSRQGVDTEAFF
D gene: NA; V gene: TRBV14; J gene: TRBJ1-2; clone size: once; CDR3 DNA: TGTGCCAGCAGCCAAGACCTCTGGGGGCGTGATGGCTACACCTTC; CDR3 protein: CASSQDLWGRDGYTF
D gene: TRBD2; V gene: TRBV24-1; J gene: TRBJ2-1; clone size: NA; CDR3 DNA: TGTGCCACCAGTCTGACTAGCTCGAGTAATGAGCAGTTCTTC; CDR3 protein: CATSLTSSSNEQFF
D gene: TRBD1; V gene: TRBV5-6; J gene: TRBJ1-1; clone size: NA; CDR3 DNA: TGTGCCAGCAGCTTCTCCGGGACAGGGGGCCGCACTGAAGCTTTCTTT; CDR3 protein: CASSFSGTGGRTEAFF
D gene: NA; V gene: TRBV3-1/TRBV3-2; J gene: TRBJ1-3; clone size: NA; CDR3 DNA: TGTGCCAGCAGCCAAAAGGGGCGTTACTCTGGAAACACCATATATTTT; CDR3 protein: CASSQKGRYSGNTIYF
D gene: TRBD2; V gene: TRBV7-9; J gene: TRBJ2-3; clone size: NA; CDR3 DNA: TGTGCCAGCAGCCAGAGGACTAGCGGGAGGGGGGATACGCAGTATTTT; CDR3 protein: CASSQRTSGRGDTQYF
D gene: TRBD2; V gene: TRBV5-1; J gene: TRBJ2-7; clone size: NA; CDR3 DNA: TGCGCCAGCAGCTTGTGGGCTAGCGGAGGACTAAGCTCCTACGAGCAGTACTTC; CDR3 protein: CASSLWASGGLSSYEQYF
D gene: TRBD2; V gene: TRBV9; J gene: TRBJ2-1; clone size: NA; CDR3 DNA: TGTGCCAGCAGCGTAGGTGGTAGCGGGAGAGGGGAGCAGTTCTTC; CDR3 protein: CASSVGGSGRGEQFF
D gene: TRBD1; V gene: TRBV19; J gene: TRBJ1-5; clone size: once; CDR3 DNA: TGTGCCAGTACCCCCGGGACAGGGTTTAGTCAGCCCCAGCATTTT; CDR3 protein: CASTPGTGFSQPQHF
D gene: NA; V gene: TRBV18; J gene: TRBJ1-4; clone size: NA; CDR3 DNA: TGTGCCAGCTCACCAGAAACGAAGACAGTTGAAAAACTGTTTTTT; CDR3 protein: CASSPETKTVEKLFF
D gene: NA; V gene: TRBV7-2; J gene: TRBJ2-2; clone size: once; CDR3 DNA: TGTGCCAGCAGCTTAGCGAGGGTAACCGGGGAGCTGTTTTTT; CDR3 protein: CASSLARVTGELFF
D gene: NA; V gene: TRBV7-3; J gene: TRBJ2-1; clone size: few; CDR3 DNA: TGTGCCAGCAGCTTACAAGCATTCAATGAGCAGTTCTTC; CDR3 protein: CASSLQAFNEQFF
D gene: NA; V gene: TRBV20-1; J gene: TRBJ1-5; clone size: few; CDR3 DNA: TGCAGTGCTAGTTCTGGGGAGGGGATCCGTCAGCCCCAGCATTTT; CDR3 protein: CSASSGEGIRQPQHF